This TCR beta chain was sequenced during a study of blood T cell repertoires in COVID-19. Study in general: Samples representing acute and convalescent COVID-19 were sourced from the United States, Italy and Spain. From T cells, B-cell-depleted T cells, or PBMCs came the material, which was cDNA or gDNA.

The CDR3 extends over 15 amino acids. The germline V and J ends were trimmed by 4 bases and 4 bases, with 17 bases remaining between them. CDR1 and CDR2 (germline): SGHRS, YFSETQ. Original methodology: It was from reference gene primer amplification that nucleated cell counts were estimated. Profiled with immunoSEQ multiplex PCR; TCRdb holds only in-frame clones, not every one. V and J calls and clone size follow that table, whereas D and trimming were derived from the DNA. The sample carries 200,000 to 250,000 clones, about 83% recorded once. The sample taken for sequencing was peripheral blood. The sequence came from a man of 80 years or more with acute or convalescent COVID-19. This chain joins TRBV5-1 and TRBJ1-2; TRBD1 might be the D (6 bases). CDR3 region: CASSPTQGGFYGYTF. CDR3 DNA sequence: TGCGCCAGCAGCCCCACACAGGGAGGGTTCTATGGCTACACCTTC.